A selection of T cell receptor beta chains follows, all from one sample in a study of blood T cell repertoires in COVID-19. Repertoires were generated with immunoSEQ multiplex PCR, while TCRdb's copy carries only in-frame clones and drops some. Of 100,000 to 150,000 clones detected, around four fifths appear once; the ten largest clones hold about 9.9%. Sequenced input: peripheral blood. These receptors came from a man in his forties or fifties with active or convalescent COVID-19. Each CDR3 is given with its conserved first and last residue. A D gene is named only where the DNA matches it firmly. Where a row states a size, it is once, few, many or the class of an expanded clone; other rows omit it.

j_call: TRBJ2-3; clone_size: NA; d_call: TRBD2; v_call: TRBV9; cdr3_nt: TGTGCCAGCAGCGGGGTACTGGTAGCGGGAGGCACAGATACGCAGTATTTT; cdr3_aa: CASSGVLVAGGTDTQYF
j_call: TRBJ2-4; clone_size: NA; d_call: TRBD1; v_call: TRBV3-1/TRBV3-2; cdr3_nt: TGTGCCAGCAGCCAAGGGACAGGGGGAAACATTCAGTACTTC; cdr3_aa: CASSQGTGGNIQYF
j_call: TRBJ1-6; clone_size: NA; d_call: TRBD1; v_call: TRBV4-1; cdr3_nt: TGCGCCAGCAGCCAAGATCTAGACAGGGACCCTTCACCCCTCCACTTT; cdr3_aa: CASSQDLDRDPSPLHF
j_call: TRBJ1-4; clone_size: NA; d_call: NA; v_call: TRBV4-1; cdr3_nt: TGCGCCAGCAGCCAGGTACCTCGGGAAAAACTGTTTTTT; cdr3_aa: CASSQVPREKLFF
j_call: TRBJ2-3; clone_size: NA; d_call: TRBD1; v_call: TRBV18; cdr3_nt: TGTGCCAGCTCCTTCGACAGGGGCCCAGATACGCAGTATTTT; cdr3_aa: CASSFDRGPDTQYF
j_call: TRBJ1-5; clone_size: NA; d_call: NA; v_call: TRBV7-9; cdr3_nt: TGTGCCAGCAGCCAGGACGTCAGGGCCCAGCATTTT; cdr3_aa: CASSQDVRAQHF
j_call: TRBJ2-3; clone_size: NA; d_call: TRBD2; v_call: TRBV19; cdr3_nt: TGTGCCAGTAGTATAGTGGGCCTAGCGGGCGCAGATACGCAGTATTTT; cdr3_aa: CASSIVGLAGADTQYF
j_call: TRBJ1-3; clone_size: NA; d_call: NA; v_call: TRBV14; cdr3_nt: TGTGCCAGCAGCCACTTAACAGGGACTGGAAACACCATATATTTT; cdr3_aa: CASSHLTGTGNTIYF
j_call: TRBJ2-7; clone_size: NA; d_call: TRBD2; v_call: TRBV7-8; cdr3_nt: TGTGCCAGCACCTCCGCGAGGGGAGGGGAGCAGTACTTC; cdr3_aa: CASTSARGGEQYF
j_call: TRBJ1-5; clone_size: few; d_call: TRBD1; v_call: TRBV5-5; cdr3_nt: TGTGCCAGCAGCTTGACGGACAGGGAAAGGGGCAATCAGCCCCAGCATTTT; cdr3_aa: CASSLTDRERGNQPQHF